These T cell receptor beta chains were read from a single sample in a study of blood T cells in healthy people across ages. MiXCR, run by TCRdb on the 5' RACE reads, gives a single entry per CDR3 protein. The sample carries under 1,000,000 distinct CDR3 sequences, 30% to 45% recorded once. The sample was blood. The receptors were sampled from a man younger than 35 in good health. CDR3s include the opening cysteine and the closing phenylalanine or tryptophan. Each record gives: V gene, CDR3 protein.

TRBV7-6 | CASSPMTYEQYF
TRBV4-3 | CASSQDGQGVLYGYTF
TRBV20-1 | CSATLPTGGPEAQYF
TRBV2 | CDSSAHRGGEKLFF
TRBV5-1 | CASSFKVGEDIQYF
TRBV9 | CASSQKPGLSSYNEQFF
TRBV12-3/TRBV12-4 | CASSLRDKAYEQYF
TRBV28 | CASSPVRDPETQYF
TRBV5-4 | CASSRWGGQETQYF
TRBV7-3 | CASSFGLAGASGTQYF
TRBV4-1 | CASSQIASYTDTQYF
TRBV28 | CASITGGARNYGYTF
TRBV12-3/TRBV12-4 | CASSRGQENSPLHF
TRBV2 | CACTIQGANYGHTF
TRBV20-1 | CSARGTGGGLKYNEQYF
TRBV7-2 | CASSSSVGQVVYGYTF
TRBV3-1 | CASSQPRTGGGTEAFF
TRBV7-2 | CASSLNGGDTGELFF
TRBV11-2 | CASSLTSGANNEQFF
TRBV12-3/TRBV12-4 | CASSLRTGGSDEQFF
TRBV7-2 | CASSSTGEKEQFF
TRBV5-5 | CASSFGDSTQHF
TRBV5-1 | CASSLEGDNEQFF
TRBV20-1 | CSATGQLYGYTF
TRBV20-1 | CSATGFADTQYF
TRBV7-2 | CASSLEWGLDTQYF
TRBV14 | CANSRTGRASSYGYTF
TRBV7-3 | CASSPGIGGANNEQYF
TRBV6-6 | CASRSDRGRGNSPLHF
TRBV29-1 | CSVASVSSYNEQFF
TRBV10-2 | CASSDPGGEGVAFF
TRBV4-1 | CASSQDNPGGNQPQHF
TRBV5-1 | CAGSPWTEDGYTF
TRBV12-3/TRBV12-4 | CASSPTPGLAGAYEQYF